This T cell receptor beta chain is from a study of cytomegalovirus exposure and HLA in healthy donors. Study context: An early release of data contained about 85 million unique TCRs, which came from HLA-typed donors.

PCR used 60 Vbeta primers and 13 Jbeta primers. The data were produced by immunoSEQ multiplex PCR, yet TCRdb's version contains in-frame clones alone and is incomplete. The repertoire holds 130,000 or so clones, with roughly 77% as singletons. Germline V gene sequence: CDR1 GTSNPN, CDR2 SVGIG (reference sequence). V lost 2 bases and J lost 5; bases outside the gene matches: 2. This CDR3 comprises 13 residues. Broader study findings: Among the CMV-associated chains, a few were confirmed in vitro as specific for CMV antigens.

Comment on this clone: Its antigen is currently unknown.

The TCR was taken from a man between 40 and 49 years old in good health and CMV-seronegative. The chain has TRBV30 and TRBJ1-4; 7 positions agree with TRBD1. What was sequenced was PBMCs. The DNA for the CDR3 is TGTGCCTGGAGTCCAGGGGGGAATGAAAAACTGTTTTTT. It translates to CAWSPGGNEKLFF. The full variable domain, completed using reference TRBV30 and TRBJ1-4, is SQTIHQWPATLVQPVGSPLSLECTVEGTSNPNLYWYRQAAGRGLQLLFYSVGIGQISSEVPQNLSASRPQDRQFILSSKKLLLSDSGFYLCAWSPGGNEKLFFGSGTQLSVL.